This is a list of T cell receptor beta chains from one sample in a study of CD8 T cells in ankylosing spondylitis. TCRdb itself ran the 5' RACE reads through MiXCR, one entry per CDR3 protein. This table holds more than 600,000 distinct CDR3 sequences, 15% to 20% found once. Sample: blood, either unsorted or a sorted T cell fraction (not recorded which). Source of these receptors: a male donor with ankylosing spondylitis. The CDR3 runs from the conserved cysteine through the conserved F or W. D genes are given only for firm matches.

CDR3aa	v_gene	j_gene	len	d_gene
CASTFQRRGEQYF	TRBV12-3/TRBV12-4	TRBJ2-7	13	-
CSFKGPRSSYNEQFF	TRBV29-1	TRBJ2-1	15	-
CAGERDTSTDTQYF	TRBV6-1	TRBJ2-3	14	-
CASSATGLSPDTQYF	TRBV2	TRBJ2-3	15	-
CASSLSGRYSYNEQFF	TRBV27	TRBJ2-1	16	-
CASRWLRAEKLFF	TRBV6-1	TRBJ1-4	13	-
CASSPKRGPSTDTQYF	TRBV5-1	TRBJ2-3	16	TRBD2
CSARSLGPREGYGYTF	TRBV20-1	TRBJ1-2	16	-
CASRQQYGLSGYEQYF	TRBV6-1	TRBJ2-7	16	-
CSATRGAGGRTGELFF	TRBV20-1	TRBJ2-2	16	TRBD2
CASRRTGTNYGYTF	TRBV6-1	TRBJ1-2	14	-
CSVNGADTQYF	TRBV20-1	TRBJ2-3	11	-
CASSATGTATNTEAFF	TRBV9	TRBJ1-1	16	-
CATSENGQGRETQYF	TRBV24-1	TRBJ2-5	15	TRBD1
CASSSERDGYEKLFF	TRBV5-4	TRBJ1-4	15	-
CASSLLLDEQFF	TRBV12-3/TRBV12-4	TRBJ2-1	12	-
CASSGGRGVETQYF	TRBV9	TRBJ2-5	14	-
CASAPGGETQYF	TRBV18	TRBJ2-5	12	TRBD2
CASSDFLRGDGYTF	TRBV6-1	TRBJ1-2	14	-
CSVGVRQGTDEQYF	TRBV29-1	TRBJ2-7	14	TRBD1
CASSQVGQGKYEQYF	TRBV4-3	TRBJ2-7	15	-
CSVQGAEKLFF	TRBV29-1	TRBJ1-4	11	TRBD1
CASSEGLGNRDTQYF	TRBV5-1	TRBJ2-3	15	TRBD2